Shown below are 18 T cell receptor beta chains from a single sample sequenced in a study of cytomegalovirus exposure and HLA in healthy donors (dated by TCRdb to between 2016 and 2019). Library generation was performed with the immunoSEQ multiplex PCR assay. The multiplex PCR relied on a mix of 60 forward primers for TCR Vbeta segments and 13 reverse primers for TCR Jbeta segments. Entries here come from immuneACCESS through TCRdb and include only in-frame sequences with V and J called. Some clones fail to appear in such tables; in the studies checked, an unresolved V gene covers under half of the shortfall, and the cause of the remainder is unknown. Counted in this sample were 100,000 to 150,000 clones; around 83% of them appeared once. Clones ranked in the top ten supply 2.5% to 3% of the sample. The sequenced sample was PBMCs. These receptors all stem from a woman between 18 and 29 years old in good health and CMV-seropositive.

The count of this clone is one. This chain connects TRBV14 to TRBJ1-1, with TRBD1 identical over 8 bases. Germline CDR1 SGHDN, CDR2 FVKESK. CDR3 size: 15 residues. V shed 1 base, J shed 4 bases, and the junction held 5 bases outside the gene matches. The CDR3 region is CASSQGTGRFTEAFF. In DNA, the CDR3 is TGTGCCAGCAGCCAAGGGACAGGGAGATTCACTGAAGCTTTCTTT.

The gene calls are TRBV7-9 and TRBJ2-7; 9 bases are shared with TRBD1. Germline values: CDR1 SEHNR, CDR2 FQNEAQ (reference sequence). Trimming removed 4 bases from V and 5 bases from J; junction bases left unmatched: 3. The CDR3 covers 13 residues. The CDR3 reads CASSWTGADEQYF. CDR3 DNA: TGTGCCAGCAGCTGGACAGGGGCTGACGAGCAGTACTTC. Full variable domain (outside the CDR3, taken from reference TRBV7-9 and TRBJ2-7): DTGVSQNPRHKITKRGQNVTFRCDPISEHNRLYWYRQTLGQGPEFLTYFQNEAQLEKSRLLSDRFSAERPKGSFSTLEIQRTEQGDSAMYLCASSWTGADEQYFGPGTRLTVT.

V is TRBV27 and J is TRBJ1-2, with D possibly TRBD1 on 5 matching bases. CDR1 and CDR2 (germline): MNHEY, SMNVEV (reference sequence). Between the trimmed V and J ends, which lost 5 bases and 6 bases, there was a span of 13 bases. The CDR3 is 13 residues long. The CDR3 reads CASSPRREDGYTF. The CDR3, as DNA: TGTGCCAGCAGTCCACGCAGGGAAGATGGCTACACCTTC.

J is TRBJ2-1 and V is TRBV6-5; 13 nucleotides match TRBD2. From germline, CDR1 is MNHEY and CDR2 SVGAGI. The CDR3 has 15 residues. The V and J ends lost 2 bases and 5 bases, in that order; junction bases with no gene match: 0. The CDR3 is CASSYGTSGDNEQFF. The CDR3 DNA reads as TGTGCCAGCAGTTACGGGACTAGCGGGGACAATGAGCAGTTCTTC.

CDR3 protein: CASSEVADLGSYEQYF. CDR3 nucleotide sequence: TGCGCCAGCAGTGAAGTAGCAGACCTAGGCTCCTACGAGCAGTACTTC. The chain joins TRBV10-2 to TRBJ2-7; no firm D call. V lost 3 bases and J 0 bases, leaving 15 bases between the germline ends. From germline, CDR1 is WSHSY and CDR2 SAAADI. The CDR3 totals 16 residues.

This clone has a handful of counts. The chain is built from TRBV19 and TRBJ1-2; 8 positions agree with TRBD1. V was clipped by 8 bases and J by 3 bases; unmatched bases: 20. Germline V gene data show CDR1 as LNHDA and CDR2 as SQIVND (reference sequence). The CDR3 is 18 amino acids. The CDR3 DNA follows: TGTGCCAGTGATAACCGTCTCAACTGGACAGGGCTTGACTATGGCTACACCTTC. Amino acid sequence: CASDNRLNWTGLDYGYTF.

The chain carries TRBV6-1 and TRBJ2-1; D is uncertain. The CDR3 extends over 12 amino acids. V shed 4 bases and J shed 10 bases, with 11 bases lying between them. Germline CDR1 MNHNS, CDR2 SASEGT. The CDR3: CASSARVREQFF. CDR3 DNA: TGTGCCAGCAGTGCCCGGGTGAGAGAGCAGTTCTTC.

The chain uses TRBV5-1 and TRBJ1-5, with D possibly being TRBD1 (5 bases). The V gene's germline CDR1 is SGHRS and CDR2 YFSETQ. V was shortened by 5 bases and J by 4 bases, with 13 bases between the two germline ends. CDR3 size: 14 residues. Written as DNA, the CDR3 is TGCGCCAGCAGAGGGTTGGGGCCTAATCAGCCCCAGCATTTT. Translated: CASRGLGPNQPQHF.

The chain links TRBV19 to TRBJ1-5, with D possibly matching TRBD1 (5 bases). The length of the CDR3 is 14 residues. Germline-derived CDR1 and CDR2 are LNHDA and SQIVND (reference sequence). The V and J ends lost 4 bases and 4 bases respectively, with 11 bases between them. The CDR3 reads CASSTGGGNQPQHF. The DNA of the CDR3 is TGTGCCAGTAGTACCGGGGGGGGGAATCAGCCCCAGCATTTT.

For the CDR3, the DNA is TGCGCCAGCAGCTTCGGCGGGGAAAGGACTGAAGCTTTCTTT. Residues: CASSFGGERTEAFF. The chain employs TRBV5-1 and TRBJ1-1; D unclear. The CDR3 is 14 amino acids. V lost 2 bases, J lost 5 bases, and 13 bases lay in between. Per germline, CDR1 SGHRS and CDR2 YFSETQ.

CDR3 sequence reads: CASMTLMNTEAFF. CDR3 DNA: TGTGCCAGCATGACACTCATGAACACTGAAGCTTTCTTT. The chain couples TRBV2 to TRBJ1-1; D gene ambiguous. The CDR3 contains 13 residues. The germline V gene has CDR1 SNHLY and CDR2 FYNNEI. Between the trimmed V and J ends, which lost 7 bases and 0 bases, there was a span of 9 bases.

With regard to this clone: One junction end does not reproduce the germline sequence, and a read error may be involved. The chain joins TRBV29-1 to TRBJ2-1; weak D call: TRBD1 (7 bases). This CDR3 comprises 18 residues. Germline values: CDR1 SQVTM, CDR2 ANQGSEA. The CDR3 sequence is CSIEGGTEGSKSYNEQFF. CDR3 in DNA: TGCAGCATTGAGGGCGGGACAGAGGGGTCAAAATCCTACAATGAGCAGTTCTTC.

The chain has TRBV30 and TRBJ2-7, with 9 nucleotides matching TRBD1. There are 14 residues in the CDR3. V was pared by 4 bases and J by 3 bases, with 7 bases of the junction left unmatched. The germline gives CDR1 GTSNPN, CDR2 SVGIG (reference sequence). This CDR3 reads CAWTRTGADYEQYF. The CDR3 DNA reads TGTGCCTGGACCCGGACAGGGGCCGACTACGAGCAGTACTTC.

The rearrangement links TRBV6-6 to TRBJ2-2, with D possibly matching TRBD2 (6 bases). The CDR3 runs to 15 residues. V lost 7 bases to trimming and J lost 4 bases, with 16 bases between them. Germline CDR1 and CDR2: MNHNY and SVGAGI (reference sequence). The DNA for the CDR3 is TGTGCCAGCACCCCAGTGTCGGGAGTCACCGGGGAGCTGTTTTTT. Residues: CASTPVSGVTGELFF.

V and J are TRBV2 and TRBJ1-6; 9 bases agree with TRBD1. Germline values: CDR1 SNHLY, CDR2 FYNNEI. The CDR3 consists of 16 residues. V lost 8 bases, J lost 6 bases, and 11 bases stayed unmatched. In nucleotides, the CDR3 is TGTGCCAGCGAAGGGGAGATGACAGGGGGTAATTCACCCCTCCACTTT. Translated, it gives CASEGEMTGGNSPLHF.

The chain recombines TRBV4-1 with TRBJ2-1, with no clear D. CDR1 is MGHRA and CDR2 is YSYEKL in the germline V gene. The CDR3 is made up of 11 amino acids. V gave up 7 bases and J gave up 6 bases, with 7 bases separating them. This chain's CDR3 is CASKTFNEQFF. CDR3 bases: TGCGCCAGCAAGACTTTCAATGAGCAGTTCTTC.

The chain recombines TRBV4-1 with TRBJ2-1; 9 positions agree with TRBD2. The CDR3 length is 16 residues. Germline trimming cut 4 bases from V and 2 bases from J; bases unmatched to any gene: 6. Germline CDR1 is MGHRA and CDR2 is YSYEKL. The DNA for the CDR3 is TGCGCCAGCAGCCCGCTAGCGGGGATGGCCTACAATGAGCAGTTCTTC. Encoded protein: CASSPLAGMAYNEQFF.

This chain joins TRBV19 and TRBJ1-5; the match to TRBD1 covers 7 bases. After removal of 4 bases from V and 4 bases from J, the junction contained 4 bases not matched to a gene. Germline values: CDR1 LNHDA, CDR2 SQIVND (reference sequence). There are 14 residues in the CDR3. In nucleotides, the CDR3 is TGTGCCAGTAGTACCCAGGGGGGAAATCAGCCCCAGCATTTT. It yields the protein CASSTQGGNQPQHF.